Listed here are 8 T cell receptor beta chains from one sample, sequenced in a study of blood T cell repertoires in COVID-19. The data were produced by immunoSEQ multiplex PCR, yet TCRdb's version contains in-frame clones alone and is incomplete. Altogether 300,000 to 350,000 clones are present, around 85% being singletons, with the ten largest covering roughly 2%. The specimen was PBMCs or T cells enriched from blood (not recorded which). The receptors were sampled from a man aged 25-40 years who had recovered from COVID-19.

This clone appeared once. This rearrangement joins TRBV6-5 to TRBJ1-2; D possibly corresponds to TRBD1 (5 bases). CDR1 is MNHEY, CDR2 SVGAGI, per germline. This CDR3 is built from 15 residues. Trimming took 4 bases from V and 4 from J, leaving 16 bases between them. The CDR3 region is CASSSGHSPGYGYTF. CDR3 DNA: TGTGCCAGCAGTTCCGGACACAGTCCTGGCTATGGCTACACCTTC.

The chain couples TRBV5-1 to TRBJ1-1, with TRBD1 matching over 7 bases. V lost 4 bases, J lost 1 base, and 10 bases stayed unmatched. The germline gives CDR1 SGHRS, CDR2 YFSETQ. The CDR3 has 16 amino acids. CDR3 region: CASSRGPTGSNTEAFF. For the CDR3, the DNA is TGCGCCAGCAGCCGAGGACCGACAGGGTCGAACACTGAAGCTTTCTTT.

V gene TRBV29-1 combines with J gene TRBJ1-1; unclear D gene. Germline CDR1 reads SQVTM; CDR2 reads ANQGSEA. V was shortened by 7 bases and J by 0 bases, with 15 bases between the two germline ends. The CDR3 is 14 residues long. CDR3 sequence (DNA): TGCAGCGCATCAAGCTACGATATGAACACTGAAGCTTTCTTT. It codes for CSASSYDMNTEAFF.

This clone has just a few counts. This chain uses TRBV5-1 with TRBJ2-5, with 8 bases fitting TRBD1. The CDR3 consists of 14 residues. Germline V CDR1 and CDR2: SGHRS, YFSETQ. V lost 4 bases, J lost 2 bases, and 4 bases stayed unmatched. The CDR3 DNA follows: TGCGCCAGCAGCCGCGGACAGGGACAAGAGACCCAGTACTTC. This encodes CASSRGQGQETQYF.

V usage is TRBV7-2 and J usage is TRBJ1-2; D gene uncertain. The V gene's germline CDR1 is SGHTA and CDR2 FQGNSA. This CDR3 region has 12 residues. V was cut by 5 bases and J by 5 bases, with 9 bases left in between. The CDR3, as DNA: TGTGCCAGCAGCCCAGCGGGTTATGGCTACACCTTC. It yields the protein CASSPAGYGYTF.

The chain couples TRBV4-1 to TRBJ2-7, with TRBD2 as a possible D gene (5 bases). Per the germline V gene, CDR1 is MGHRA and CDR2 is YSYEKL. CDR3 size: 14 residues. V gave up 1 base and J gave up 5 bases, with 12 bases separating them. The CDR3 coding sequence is TGCGCCAGCAGCCAAGCCGGACTCTTTGACGAGCAGTACTTC. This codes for CASSQAGLFDEQYF.

DNA of the CDR3: TGTGCCAGCAGCGTGAGGACAGGGATCTACAATGAGCAGTTCTTC. The encoded protein is CASSVRTGIYNEQFF. The chain carries TRBV9 and TRBJ2-1, with 8 bases aligning to TRBD1. Germline V CDR1 and CDR2: SGDLS, YYNGEE. After removal of 2 bases from V and 3 bases from J, the junction contained 4 bases not matched to a gene. The CDR3 consists of 15 residues.

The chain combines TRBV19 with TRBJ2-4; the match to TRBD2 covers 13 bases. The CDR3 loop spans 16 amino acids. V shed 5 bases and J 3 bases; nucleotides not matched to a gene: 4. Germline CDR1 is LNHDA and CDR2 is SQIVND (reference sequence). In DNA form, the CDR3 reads TGTGCCAGTAGTTTACTAGCGGGGGGGGACAAAAACATTCAGTACTTC. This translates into CASSLLAGGDKNIQYF. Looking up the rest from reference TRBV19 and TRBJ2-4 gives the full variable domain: DGGITQSPKYLFRKEGQNVTLSCEQNLNHDAMYWYRQDPGQGLRLIYYSQIVNDFQKGDIAEGYSVSREKKESFPLTVTSAQKNPTAFYLCASSLLAGGDKNIQYFGAGTRLSVL.